The 18 T cell receptor beta chains presented below share a single source sample, sequenced in a study of fetal regulatory T cell absence and autoimmunity. Generated by immunoSEQ multiplex PCR, the TCRdb table keeps only in-frame clones and is missing some. The sample has some 50,000 clones, roughly four fifths seen once; the top ten hold over 0.4%. The sample consisted of cord blood. The receptors were sampled from a newborn boy with IPEX syndrome.

This chain connects TRBV9 to TRBJ2-3; 12 nucleotides agree with TRBD2. CDR3 size: 15 residues. The germline gives CDR1 SGDLS, CDR2 YYNGEE. The V and J ends lost 5 bases and 8 bases, in that order; junction bases with no gene match: 9. The CDR3 spells CASRPLAGGRGTQYF. The CDR3 DNA is TGTGCCAGCAGACCCCTAGCGGGGGGGCGGGGTACGCAGTATTTT.

The V call is TRBV6-4, the J call TRBJ2-5; D possibly corresponds to TRBD1 (5 bases). The V end was cut by 9 bases, the J end by 5 bases, with 16 bases between. CDR1 MRHNA and CDR2 SNTAGT come from the germline V gene. This CDR3 is built from 13 residues. In DNA form, the CDR3 reads TGTGCCAGTAAGGGGTGGTCCTCGGAGACCCAGTACTTC. This translates into CASKGWSSETQYF.

This clone is a singleton in its sample. V and J are TRBV4-1 and TRBJ1-4; D not certain. From germline, CDR1 is MGHRA and CDR2 YSYEKL. The length of the CDR3 is 12 residues. The V end was cut by 2 bases, the J end by 7 bases, with 5 bases between. CDR3 nucleotide sequence: TGCGCCAGCAGCCAAACGTTTGAAAAACTGTTTTTT. It specifies CASSQTFEKLFF.

This chain joins TRBV20-1 and TRBJ2-3; D unclear. Germline loops: CDR1 DFQATT, CDR2 SNEGSKA (reference sequence). Trimming removed 3 bases at V and 6 bases at J, with 4 bases between. The CDR3 consists of 10 residues. The CDR3: CSASGDTQYF. As DNA, the CDR3 is TGCAGTGCTAGCGGGGATACGCAGTATTTT.

The chain combines TRBV9 with TRBJ2-3; 9 nucleotides agree with TRBD2. With 4 bases clipped from V and 4 bases from J, the junction kept 10 bases outside the gene matches. Germline assignment: CDR1 SGDLS and CDR2 YYNGEE. The CDR3 is 16 residues long. The CDR3 sequence: CASSFLAGERADTQYF. The CDR3, as DNA: TGTGCCAGCAGCTTTTTAGCGGGGGAGAGGGCAGATACGCAGTATTTT.

The chain is built from TRBV27 and TRBJ1-3; D is undetermined. CDR1 and CDR2 (germline): MNHEY, SMNVEV (reference sequence). The CDR3 consists of 16 residues. Trimming took off 6 bases at V and 1 base at J, with 16 bases between the two ends. CDR3 DNA sequence: TGTGCCAGCAGACACGTATGGTTTCATTCTGGAAACACCATATATTTT. It is translated as CASRHVWFHSGNTIYF.

The gene calls are TRBV6-5 and TRBJ2-7; 11 bases are shared with TRBD2. This CDR3 has 15 residues. V trimming: 7 bases; J trimming: 5 bases; junction bases outside the gene matches: 10. CDR1 is MNHEY and CDR2 is SVGAGI in the germline V gene. The CDR3 nucleotides read TGTGCCAGCACCTCCCACCTAGCGGGAGGAGACGAGCAGTACTTC. Its translation is CASTSHLAGGDEQYF.

This clone was observed a handful of times. The chain couples TRBV11-3 to TRBJ2-1; 12 bases align to TRBD2. CDR3 size: 14 residues. Germline-derived CDR1 and CDR2 are SGHNT and YENEEA. Unmatched junction bases numbered 3, after V lost 8 bases and J lost 4 bases. DNA for the CDR3: TGTGCCAGCTCCGGACTAGCGGGGTACAATGAGCAGTTCTTC. It yields the protein CASSGLAGYNEQFF.

This chain connects TRBV4-1 to TRBJ2-5; no reliable D call. Per the germline V gene, CDR1 is MGHRA and CDR2 is YSYEKL. V was pared by 0 bases and J by 9 bases, with 14 bases between. CDR3 length: 14 amino acids. CDR3 bases: TGCGCCAGCAGCCAAGATCTGGTAGTCCTTCCCCAGTACTTC. Translation gives CASSQDLVVLPQYF.

The chain has TRBV9 and TRBJ1-1, with 7 bases aligning to TRBD1. CDR3 length: 16 amino acids. CDR1 and CDR2 (germline): SGDLS, YYNGEE. The V gene end was trimmed by 0 bases and the J gene end by 0 bases; junction bases not matched to a gene: 5. CDR3 DNA sequence: TGTGCCAGCAGCGTAGGGCAGGGGGTTATGAACACTGAAGCTTTCTTT. It is translated as CASSVGQGVMNTEAFF.

The chain links TRBV9 to TRBJ2-3; D unresolved. The CDR3 is made up of 16 amino acids. Germline V gives CDR1 SGDLS, CDR2 YYNGEE. V was clipped by 4 bases and J by 2 bases, with 17 bases between them. The CDR3 coding sequence is TGTGCCAGCAGCCTAGGCGATACTTTCTACACAGATACGCAGTATTTT. This codes for CASSLGDTFYTDTQYF. Full variable domain (rest looked up from reference TRBV9 and TRBJ2-3): DSGVTQTPKHLITATGQRVTLRCSPRSGDLSVYWYQQSLDQGLQFLIQYYNGEERAKGNILERFSAQQFPDLHSELNLSSLELGDSALYFCASSLGDTFYTDTQYFGPGTRLTVL.

The chain uses TRBV4-1 and TRBJ2-7; D not resolved. Trimming stripped 1 base from V and 2 bases from J, with 15 bases between. CDR3 length: 16 amino acids. CDR1 MGHRA and CDR2 YSYEKL come from the germline V gene. This chain's CDR3 is CASSQVWAAPTYEQYF. The CDR3 DNA reads as TGCGCCAGCAGCCAAGTGTGGGCAGCTCCTACCTACGAGCAGTACTTC.

This rearrangement joins TRBV29-1 to TRBJ2-5; possible D gene TRBD1, 5 bases. The V gene's germline CDR1 is SQVTM and CDR2 ANQGSEA. This CDR3 contains 15 residues. With 0 bases removed from V and 2 bases from J, the gap between germline ends came to 13 bases. The CDR3 DNA follows: TGCAGCGTTGAAGATGGCAGGGCCCCGCAAGAGACCCAGTACTTC. Amino acid sequence: CSVEDGRAPQETQYF.

This chain uses TRBV6-1 with TRBJ2-5, with D uncertain. Germline CDR1 is MNHNS and CDR2 is SASEGT. The CDR3 has 14 residues. V was clipped by 0 bases and J by 4 bases, with 9 bases between them. The CDR3 DNA sequence: TGTGCCAGCAGTGAAGCGTATGGCTCAGAGACCCAGTACTTC. This encodes CASSEAYGSETQYF.

The chain uses TRBV7-9 and TRBJ1-4, with a tentative D call TRBD1 (6 bases). V lost 3 bases to trimming and J lost 8 bases, with 10 bases between them. Germline V lookup: CDR1 SEHNR, CDR2 FQNEAQ (reference sequence). The CDR3 is made up of 13 amino acids. In DNA form, the CDR3 reads TGTGCCAGCAGCTTTACAGGGAGAGAAAAACTGTTTTTT. Protein product: CASSFTGREKLFF.

V gene TRBV27 combines with J gene TRBJ2-7; the match to TRBD2 covers 9 bases. Germline V gene sequence: CDR1 MNHEY, CDR2 SMNVEV (reference sequence). This CDR3 is 16 amino acids long. The V and J ends lost 0 bases and 7 bases, in that order; junction bases with no gene match: 10. CDR3 sequence reads: CASSLSGGRAPGEQYF. DNA of the CDR3: TGTGCCAGCAGTTTATCGGGCGGGAGGGCCCCTGGGGAGCAGTACTTC.

The V call is TRBV6-5, the J call TRBJ2-7; 8 positions match TRBD1. The trim removed 2 bases at V and 2 bases at J, leaving 2 bases unmatched. The CDR3 extends over 14 amino acids. Germline V gene data show CDR1 as MNHEY and CDR2 as SVGAGI. The CDR3: CASSYDRGPYEQYF. Written as DNA, the CDR3 is TGTGCCAGCAGTTACGACAGGGGTCCCTACGAGCAGTACTTC.

The chain carries TRBV10-3 and TRBJ2-1; no reliable D call. V lost 3 bases and J 4 bases, leaving 4 bases between the germline ends. The germline CDR1 and CDR2 sequences are ENHRY and SYGVKD. This CDR3 is 12 amino acids long. The CDR3 is CAISDSYNEQFF. The DNA for the CDR3 is TGTGCCATCAGTGACTCTTACAATGAGCAGTTCTTC.